The T cell receptor beta chain under discussion was sequenced for a study of T-cell memory formation after mild COVID-19. Study overall: The two donors had largely donor-specific TCR clusters. Notes on the study in general: Contracting clones from day 15 to 85 had balanced CD4/CD8; later expanders favoured CD4+. Pre-infection memory harbored some responding clones, suggesting cross-reactive memory joined.

TCRdb re-called the 5' RACE reads through MiXCR, storing one row per CDR3 protein. The table has about 190,000 distinct CDR3 sequences, over 20% seen once. In this sample, this clonotype turned up a few times. The antigen remains undetermined. The CDR3 totals 15 residues. CDR1 SNHLY and CDR2 FYNNEI come from the germline V gene. V was shortened by 2 bases and J by 2 bases, with 13 bases between the two germline ends. Source material: PBMCs or a T cell subset sorted from them (not recorded which). This clonotype was obtained from an adult woman who had mild COVID-19 (a few samples of this study predate the infection). Cell type and time point are not known. The gene calls are TRBV2 and TRBJ2-7; D is possibly TRBD1 (5 bases). The CDR3 DNA follows: TGTGCCAGCAGTGAAAATGGAGACAGAGCCTACGAGCAGTACTTC. Its protein is CASSENGDRAYEQYF.